The following is a TCR beta chain sequence with its context. Here immunoSEQ multiplex PCR was the method, and the copy in TCRdb shows in-frame clones only, minus some. The top ten clones hold approximately 1.8% of a sample with roughly 700,000 clones, around two thirds of them seen once. This CDR3 has 14 residues. CDR1 is SGHRS and CDR2 is YFSETQ in the germline V gene. V lost 1 base, J lost 5 bases, and 12 bases lay in between. These data come from a study of shared clonotypes between healthy human individuals. Input material: memory CD4+ T cells sorted from blood. The subset denotes: CD45RA-negative fraction. The receptor comes from a woman aged 25 to 39 in good health. The gene calls are TRBV5-1 and TRBJ2-5; D not certain. CDR3 amino acids: CASSLPRSGETQYF. CDR3 DNA sequence: TGCGCCAGCAGCTTGCCGAGGTCCGGGGAGACCCAGTACTTC.